This T cell receptor beta chain was sequenced in a study of siplizumab effects on memory and regulatory T cells. Broader study findings: Sequences below about 10^-5 frequency were poorly captured. As a result, only a minor fraction of alloreactive clones mapped to unstimulated subsets. A significant reduction in alloreactive sequences traceable to unstimulated CD4+ memory cells was produced by siplizumab. The majority of clones, roughly 75-97% of proliferating CD4+ or CD8+ clones, lacked an assignable naive or memory phenotype. Naive T cells looked more diverse than memory cells, and they looked like major contributors to the alloresponse.

As for this clone: What it recognizes is unknown.

Germline lookup yields CDR1 MDHEN and CDR2 SYDVKM. This CDR3 region has 15 residues. The V and J ends lost 5 bases and 7 bases, in that order; junction bases with no gene match: 8. The assay was immunoSEQ multiplex PCR, and TCRdb's table has in-frame clones only and misses some. The table shows 85,000 to 130,000 clones, with around 94% occurring only once. V is TRBV28 and J is TRBJ2-1; 10 bases are a match to TRBD1. The clonotype was recovered from a human donor in good health. The source material was Tregs sorted from blood. CDR3 nucleotides: TGTGCCAGCAGTCTTCCGGGACAGGGGTGGAATGAGCAGTTCTTC. It yields the protein CASSLPGQGWNEQFF.